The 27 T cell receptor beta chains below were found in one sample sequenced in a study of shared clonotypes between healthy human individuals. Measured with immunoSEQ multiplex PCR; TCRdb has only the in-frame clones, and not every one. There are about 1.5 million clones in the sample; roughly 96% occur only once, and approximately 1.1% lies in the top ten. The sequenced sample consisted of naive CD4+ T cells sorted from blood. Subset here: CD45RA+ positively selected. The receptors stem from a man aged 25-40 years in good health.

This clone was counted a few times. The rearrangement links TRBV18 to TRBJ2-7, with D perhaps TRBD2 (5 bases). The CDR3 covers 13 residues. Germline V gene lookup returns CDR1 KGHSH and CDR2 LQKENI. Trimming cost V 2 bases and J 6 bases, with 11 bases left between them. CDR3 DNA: TGTGCCAGCTCACCATGGAGCGGTGTCGAGCAGTACTTC. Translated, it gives CASSPWSGVEQYF. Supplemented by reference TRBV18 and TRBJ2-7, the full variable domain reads NAGVMQNPRHLVRRRGQEARLRCSPMKGHSHVYWYRQLPEEGLKFMVYLQKENIIDESGMPKERFSAEFPKEGPSILRIQQVVRGDSAAYFCASSPWSGVEQYFGPGTRLTVT.

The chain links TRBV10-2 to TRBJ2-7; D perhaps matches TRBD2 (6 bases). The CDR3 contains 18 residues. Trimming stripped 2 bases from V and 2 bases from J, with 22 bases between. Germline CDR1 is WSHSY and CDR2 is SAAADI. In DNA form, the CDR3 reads TGCGCCAGCAGTGAGCCCCTAAAACTGGGAGGCGATCCCTACGAGCAGTACTTC. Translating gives CASSEPLKLGGDPYEQYF.

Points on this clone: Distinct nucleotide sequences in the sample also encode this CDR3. CDR3 amino acids: CASSLGRGDTEAFF. The CDR3 DNA follows: TGTGCCAGCAGTTTAGGCAGGGGGGACACTGAAGCTTTCTTT. V and J are TRBV27 and TRBJ1-1; 7 bases line up with TRBD1. The V gene's germline CDR1 is MNHEY and CDR2 SMNVEV (reference sequence). With 2 bases clipped from V and 3 bases from J, the junction kept 3 bases outside the gene matches. The CDR3 has 14 residues.

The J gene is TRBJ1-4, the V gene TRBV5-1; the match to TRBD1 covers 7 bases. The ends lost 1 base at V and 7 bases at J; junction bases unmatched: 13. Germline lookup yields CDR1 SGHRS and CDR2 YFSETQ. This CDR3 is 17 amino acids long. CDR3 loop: CASSLYSNPDRSEKLFF. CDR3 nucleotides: TGCGCCAGCAGCTTGTATAGTAACCCGGACAGGTCTGAAAAACTGTTTTTT.

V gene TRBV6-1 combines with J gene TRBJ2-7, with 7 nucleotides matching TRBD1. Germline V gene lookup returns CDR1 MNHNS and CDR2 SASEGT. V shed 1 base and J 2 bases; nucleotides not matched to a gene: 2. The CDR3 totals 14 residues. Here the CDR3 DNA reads TGTGCCAGCAGTGAAGGACAGGGTGCCTACGAGCAGTACTTC. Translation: CASSEGQGAYEQYF.

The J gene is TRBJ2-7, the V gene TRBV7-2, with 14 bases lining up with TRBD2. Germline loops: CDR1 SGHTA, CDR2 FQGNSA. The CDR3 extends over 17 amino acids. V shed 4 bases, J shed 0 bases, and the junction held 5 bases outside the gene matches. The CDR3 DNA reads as TGTGCCAGCAGCTGGGGACTAGCGGGAGCTGGCTCCTACGAGCAGTACTTC. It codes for CASSWGLAGAGSYEQYF.

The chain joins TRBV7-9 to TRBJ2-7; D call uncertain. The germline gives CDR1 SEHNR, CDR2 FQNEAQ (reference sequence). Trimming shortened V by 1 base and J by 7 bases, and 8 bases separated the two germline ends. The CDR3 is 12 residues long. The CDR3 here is CASSLVWQEQYF. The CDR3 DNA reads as TGTGCCAGCAGCTTAGTCTGGCAGGAGCAGTACTTC.

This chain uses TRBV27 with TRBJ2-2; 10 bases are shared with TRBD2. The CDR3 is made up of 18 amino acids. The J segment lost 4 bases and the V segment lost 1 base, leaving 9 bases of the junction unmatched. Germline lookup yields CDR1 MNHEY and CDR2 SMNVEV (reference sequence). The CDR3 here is CASSLFASGRGGTGELFF. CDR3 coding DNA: TGTGCCAGCAGTTTATTCGCTAGCGGGAGAGGGGGCACCGGGGAGCTGTTTTTT.

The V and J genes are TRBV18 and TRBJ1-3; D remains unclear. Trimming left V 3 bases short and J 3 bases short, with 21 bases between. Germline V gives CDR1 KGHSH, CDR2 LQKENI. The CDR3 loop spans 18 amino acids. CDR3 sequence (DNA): TGTGCCAGCTCACCGACAAGCGCTCAGATCCCCCTTGGAAACACCATATATTTT. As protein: CASSPTSAQIPLGNTIYF.

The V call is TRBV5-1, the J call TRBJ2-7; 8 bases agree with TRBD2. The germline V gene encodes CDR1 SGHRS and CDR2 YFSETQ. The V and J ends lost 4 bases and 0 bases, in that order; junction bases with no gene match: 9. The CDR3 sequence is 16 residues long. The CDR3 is CASSPQPAGASYEQYF. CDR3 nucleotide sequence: TGCGCCAGCAGCCCCCAGCCAGCGGGGGCCTCCTACGAGCAGTACTTC.

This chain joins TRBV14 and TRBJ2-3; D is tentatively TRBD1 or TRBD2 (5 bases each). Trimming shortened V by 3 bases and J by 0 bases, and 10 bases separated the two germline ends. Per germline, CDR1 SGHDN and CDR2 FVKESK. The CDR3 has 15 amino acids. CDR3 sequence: CASSQTGTSTDTQYF. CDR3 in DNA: TGTGCCAGCAGCCAGACGGGGACGAGCACAGATACGCAGTATTTT.

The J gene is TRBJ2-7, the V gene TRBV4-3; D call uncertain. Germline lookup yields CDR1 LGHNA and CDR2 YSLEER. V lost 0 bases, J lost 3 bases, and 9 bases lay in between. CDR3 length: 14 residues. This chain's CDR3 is CASSQDNNYYEQYF. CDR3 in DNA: TGCGCCAGCAGCCAAGACAACAATTACTACGAGCAGTACTTC.

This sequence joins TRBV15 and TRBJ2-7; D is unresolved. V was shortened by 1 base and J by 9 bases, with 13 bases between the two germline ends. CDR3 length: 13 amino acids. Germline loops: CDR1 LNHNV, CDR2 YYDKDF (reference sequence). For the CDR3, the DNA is TGTGCCACCAGCAGAGGTCTAGATTCAGGGCAGTACTTC. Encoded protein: CATSRGLDSGQYF.

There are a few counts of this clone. CDR3 nucleotides: TGTGCCAGGGACAGGGGGCGGACCTATGGCTACACCTTC. The encoded protein is CARDRGRTYGYTF. The V gene is TRBV6-4, the J gene TRBJ1-2; 11 positions agree with TRBD1. Germline lookup yields CDR1 MRHNA and CDR2 SNTAGT. V gave up 9 bases and J gave up 4 bases; unmatched junction bases: 4. The CDR3 is 13 amino acids.

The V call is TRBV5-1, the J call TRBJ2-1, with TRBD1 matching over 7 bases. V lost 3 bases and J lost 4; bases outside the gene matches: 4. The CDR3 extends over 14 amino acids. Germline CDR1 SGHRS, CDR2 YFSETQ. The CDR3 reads CASSSPGQYNEQFF. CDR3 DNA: TGCGCCAGCAGCTCGCCGGGACAGTACAATGAGCAGTTCTTC. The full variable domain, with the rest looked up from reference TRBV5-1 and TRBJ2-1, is KAGVTQTPRYLIKTRGQQVTLSCSPISGHRSVSWYQQTPGQGLQFLFEYFSETQRNKGNFPGRFSGRQFSNSRSEMNVSTLELGDSALYLCASSSPGQYNEQFFGPGTRLTVL.

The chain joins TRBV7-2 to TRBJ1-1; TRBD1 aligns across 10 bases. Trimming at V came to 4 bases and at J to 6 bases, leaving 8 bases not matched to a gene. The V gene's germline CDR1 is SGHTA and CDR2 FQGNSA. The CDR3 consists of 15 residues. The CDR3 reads CASSYGQGGRSEAFF. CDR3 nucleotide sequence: TGTGCCAGCAGCTATGGACAGGGGGGGAGATCTGAAGCTTTCTTT.

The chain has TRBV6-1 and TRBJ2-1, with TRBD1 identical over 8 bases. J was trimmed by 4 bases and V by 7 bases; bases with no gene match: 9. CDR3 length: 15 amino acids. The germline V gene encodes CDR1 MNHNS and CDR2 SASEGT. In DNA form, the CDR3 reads TGTGCCAGCAACTTACAGGGGGAGTGGTACAATGAGCAGTTCTTC. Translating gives CASNLQGEWYNEQFF.

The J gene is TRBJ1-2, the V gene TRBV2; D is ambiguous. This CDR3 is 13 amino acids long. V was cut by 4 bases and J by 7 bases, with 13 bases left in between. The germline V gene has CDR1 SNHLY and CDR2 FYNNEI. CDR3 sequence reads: CASSVEGYGGYTF. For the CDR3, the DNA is TGTGCCAGCAGTGTTGAAGGGTATGGTGGCTACACCTTC.

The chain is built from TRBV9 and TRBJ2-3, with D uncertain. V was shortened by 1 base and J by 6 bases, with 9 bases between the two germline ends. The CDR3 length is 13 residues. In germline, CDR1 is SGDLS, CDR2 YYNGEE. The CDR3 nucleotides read TGTGCCAGCAGCGTAAGTAACACGGATACGCAGTATTTT. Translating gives CASSVSNTDTQYF.

The CDR3: CASSLGTGLLYGYTF. CDR3 nucleotides: TGCGCCAGCAGCTTGGGGACAGGGTTATTATATGGCTACACCTTC. The chain joins TRBV5-1 to TRBJ1-2; 8 positions agree with TRBD1. The ends lost 0 bases at V and 5 bases at J; junction bases unmatched: 6. The CDR3 extends over 15 amino acids. Germline V gene lookup returns CDR1 SGHRS and CDR2 YFSETQ.

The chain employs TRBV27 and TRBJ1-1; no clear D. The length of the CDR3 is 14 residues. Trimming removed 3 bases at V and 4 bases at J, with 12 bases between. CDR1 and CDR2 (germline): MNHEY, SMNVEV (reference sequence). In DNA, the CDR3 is TGTGCCAGCAGTTTTAAAGGAGTTCGCACTGAAGCTTTCTTT. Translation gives CASSFKGVRTEAFF.

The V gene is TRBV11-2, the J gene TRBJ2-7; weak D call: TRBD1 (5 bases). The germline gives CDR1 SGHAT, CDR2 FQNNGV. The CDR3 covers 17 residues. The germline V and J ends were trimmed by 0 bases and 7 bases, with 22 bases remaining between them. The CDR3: CASSLETEAEPVLEQYF. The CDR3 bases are TGTGCCAGCAGCTTAGAGACAGAGGCAGAGCCCGTATTGGAGCAGTACTTC.

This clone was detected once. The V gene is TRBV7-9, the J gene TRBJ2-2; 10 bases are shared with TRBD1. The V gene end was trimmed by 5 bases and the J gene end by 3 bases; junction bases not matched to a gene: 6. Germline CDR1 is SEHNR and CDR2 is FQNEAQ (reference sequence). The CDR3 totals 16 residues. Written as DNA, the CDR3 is TGTGCCAGCAGCATACGGGACAGGGGTTACACCGGGGAGCTGTTTTTT. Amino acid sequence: CASSIRDRGYTGELFF.

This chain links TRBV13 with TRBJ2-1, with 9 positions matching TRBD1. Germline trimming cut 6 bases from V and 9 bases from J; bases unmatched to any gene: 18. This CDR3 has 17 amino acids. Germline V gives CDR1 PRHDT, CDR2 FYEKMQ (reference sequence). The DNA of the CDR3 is TGTGCCAGCAGATCTACGCCGGGACAGGGAGGAAAGGCTGAGCAGTTCTTC. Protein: CASRSTPGQGGKAEQFF.

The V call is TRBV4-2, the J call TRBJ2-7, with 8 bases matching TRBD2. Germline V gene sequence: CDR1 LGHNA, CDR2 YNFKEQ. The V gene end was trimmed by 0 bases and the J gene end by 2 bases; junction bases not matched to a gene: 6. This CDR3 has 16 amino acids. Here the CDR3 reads CASSQEPLAAPYEQYF. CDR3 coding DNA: TGTGCCAGCAGCCAAGAACCACTAGCGGCCCCCTACGAGCAGTACTTC.

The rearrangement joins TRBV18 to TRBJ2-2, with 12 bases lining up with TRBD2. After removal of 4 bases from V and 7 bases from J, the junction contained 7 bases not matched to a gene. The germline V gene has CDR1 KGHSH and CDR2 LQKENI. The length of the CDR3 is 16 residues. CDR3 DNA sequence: TGTGCCAGCTCACTCGGGACTAGCGGGTCAAACGGGGAGCTGTTTTTT. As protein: CASSLGTSGSNGELFF.

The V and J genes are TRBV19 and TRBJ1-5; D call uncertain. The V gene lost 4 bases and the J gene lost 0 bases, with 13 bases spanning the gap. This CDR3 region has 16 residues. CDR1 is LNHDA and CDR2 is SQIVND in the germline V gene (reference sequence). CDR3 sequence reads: CASSTLPSGSNQPQHF. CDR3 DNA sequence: TGTGCCAGTAGTACCCTACCGTCAGGTAGCAATCAGCCCCAGCATTTT.